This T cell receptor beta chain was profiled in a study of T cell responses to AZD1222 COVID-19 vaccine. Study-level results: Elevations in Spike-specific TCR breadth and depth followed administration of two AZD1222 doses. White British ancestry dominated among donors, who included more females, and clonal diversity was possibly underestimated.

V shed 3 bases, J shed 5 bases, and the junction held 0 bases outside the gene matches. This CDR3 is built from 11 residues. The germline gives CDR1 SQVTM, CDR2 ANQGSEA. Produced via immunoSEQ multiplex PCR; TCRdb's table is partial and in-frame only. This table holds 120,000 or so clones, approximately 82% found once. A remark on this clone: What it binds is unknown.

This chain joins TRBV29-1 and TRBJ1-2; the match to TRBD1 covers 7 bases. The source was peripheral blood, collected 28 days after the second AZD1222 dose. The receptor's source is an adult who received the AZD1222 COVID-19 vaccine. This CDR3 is CSVETGYGYTF. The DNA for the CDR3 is TGCAGCGTTGAGACAGGGTATGGCTACACCTTC.